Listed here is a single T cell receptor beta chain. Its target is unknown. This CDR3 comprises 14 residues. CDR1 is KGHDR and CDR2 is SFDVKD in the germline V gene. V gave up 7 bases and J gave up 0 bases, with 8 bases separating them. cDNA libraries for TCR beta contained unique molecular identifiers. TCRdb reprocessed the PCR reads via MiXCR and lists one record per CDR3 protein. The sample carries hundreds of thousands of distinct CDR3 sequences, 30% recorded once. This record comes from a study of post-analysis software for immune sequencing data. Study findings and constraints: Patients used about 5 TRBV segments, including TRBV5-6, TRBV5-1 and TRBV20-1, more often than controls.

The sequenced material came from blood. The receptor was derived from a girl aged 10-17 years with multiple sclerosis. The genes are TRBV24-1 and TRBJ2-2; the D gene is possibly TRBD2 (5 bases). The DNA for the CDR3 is TGTGCCACCAGCGGTAGCGCGAACACCGGGGAGCTGTTTTTT. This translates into CATSGSANTGELFF.